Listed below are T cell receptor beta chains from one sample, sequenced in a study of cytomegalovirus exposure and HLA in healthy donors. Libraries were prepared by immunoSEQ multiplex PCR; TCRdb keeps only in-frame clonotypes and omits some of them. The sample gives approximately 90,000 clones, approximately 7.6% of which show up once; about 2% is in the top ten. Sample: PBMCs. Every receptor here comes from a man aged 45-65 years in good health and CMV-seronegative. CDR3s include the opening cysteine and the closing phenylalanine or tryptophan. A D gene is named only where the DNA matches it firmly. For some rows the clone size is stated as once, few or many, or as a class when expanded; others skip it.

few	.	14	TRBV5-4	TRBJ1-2	TGTGCCAGCAGCTTGGCTCAGGGTACGAGTGGCTACACCTTC	CASSLAQGTSGYTF
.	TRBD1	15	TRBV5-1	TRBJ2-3	TGCGCCAGCAGCGCTAGGGACAGGGAAGCAGATACGCAGTATTTT	CASSARDREADTQYF
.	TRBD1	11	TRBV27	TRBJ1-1	TGTGCCATCCACAGGGGTACTGAAGCTTTCTTT	CAIHRGTEAFF
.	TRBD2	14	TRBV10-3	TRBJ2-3	TGTGCCGCGACTCCGGGAGGAAGCACAGATACGCAGTATTTT	CAATPGGSTDTQYF
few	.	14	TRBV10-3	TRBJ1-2	TGTGCCATCAGTGAGTCGAACTCCTACTATGGCTACACCTTC	CAISESNSYYGYTF
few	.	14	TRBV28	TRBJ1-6	TGTGCCAGCAAGTTCAGCTCCTATAATTCACCCCTCCACTTT	CASKFSSYNSPLHF
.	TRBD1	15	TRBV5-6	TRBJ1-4	TGTGCCAGCAGCTTGCCCCACAGGGGAGAGGAAAAACTGTTTTTT	CASSLPHRGEEKLFF
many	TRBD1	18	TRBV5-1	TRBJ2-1	TGCGCCAGCAGCTTGTATCCTACCAGGGGGCGTAGCTACAATGAGCAGTTCTTC	CASSLYPTRGRSYNEQFF
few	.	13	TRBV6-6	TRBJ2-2	TGTGCCAGCGCCTCGGGGGTAGCCGGGGAGCTGTTTTTT	CASASGVAGELFF
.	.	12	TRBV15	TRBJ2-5	TGTGCCACCAGCAGACCGGGGGAGACCCAGTACTTC	CATSRPGETQYF
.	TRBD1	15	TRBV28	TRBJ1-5	TGTGCCAGCAGTAAGGGGGACAGGGGGCTTCAGCCCCAGCATTTT	CASSKGDRGLQPQHF
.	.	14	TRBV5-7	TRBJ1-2	TGTGCCAGCAGCTTGACGAGGAGATATGATGGCTACACCTTC	CASSLTRRYDGYTF
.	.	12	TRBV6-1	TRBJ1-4	TGTGCCAGCAGTTTCAATAATGAAAAACTGTTTTTT	CASSFNNEKLFF
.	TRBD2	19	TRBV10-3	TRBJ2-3	TGTGCCATCAGGAAGGGACTAGCGGGAGGGCCCTCGAGTACAGATACGCAGTATTTT	CAIRKGLAGGPSSTDTQYF
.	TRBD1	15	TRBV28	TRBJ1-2	TGTGCCAGCAGGAACGTGGGACAGGGGTCTTGGGGCTACACCTTC	CASRNVGQGSWGYTF
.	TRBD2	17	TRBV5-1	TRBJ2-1	TGCGCCAGCAGCTTGGTCCCCCTTGCGGGGGGGAGCAATGAGCAGTTCTTC	CASSLVPLAGGSNEQFF
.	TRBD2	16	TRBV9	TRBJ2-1	TGTGCCAGCAGCCTTGGACTAGCGGGAGGCCTTAATGAGCAGTTCTTC	CASSLGLAGGLNEQFF
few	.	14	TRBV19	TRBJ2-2	TGTGCCAGTAGTACCTCAGGGGCCACCGGGGAGCTGTTTTTT	CASSTSGATGELFF
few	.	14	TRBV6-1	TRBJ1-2	TGTGCCAGCAGAGCCACAGGGTATAACTATGGCTACACCTTC	CASRATGYNYGYTF
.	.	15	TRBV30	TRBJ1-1	TGTGCCTGGAGTAGGGCAGGGGTAGGTAGCACTGAAGCTTTCTTT	CAWSRAGVGSTEAFF
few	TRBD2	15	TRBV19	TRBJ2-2	TGTGCCAGTAACCCGGGACTAGCGGGATCCGGGGAGCTGTTTTTT	CASNPGLAGSGELFF
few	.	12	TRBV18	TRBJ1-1	TGTGCCAGCTCACCGCGGGACACTGAAGCTTTCTTT	CASSPRDTEAFF
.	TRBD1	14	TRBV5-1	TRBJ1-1	TGCGCCAGCCAGACAGGGGCGATGAACACTGAAGCTTTCTTT	CASQTGAMNTEAFF
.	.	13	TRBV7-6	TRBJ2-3	TGTGCCAGCAGCTCAGGGGTCTCAGATACGCAGTATTTT	CASSSGVSDTQYF
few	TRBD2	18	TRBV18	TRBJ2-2	TGTGCCAGCTCACCCGGAATAGCGGGACGTTCGAACACCGGGGAGCTGTTTTTT	CASSPGIAGRSNTGELFF